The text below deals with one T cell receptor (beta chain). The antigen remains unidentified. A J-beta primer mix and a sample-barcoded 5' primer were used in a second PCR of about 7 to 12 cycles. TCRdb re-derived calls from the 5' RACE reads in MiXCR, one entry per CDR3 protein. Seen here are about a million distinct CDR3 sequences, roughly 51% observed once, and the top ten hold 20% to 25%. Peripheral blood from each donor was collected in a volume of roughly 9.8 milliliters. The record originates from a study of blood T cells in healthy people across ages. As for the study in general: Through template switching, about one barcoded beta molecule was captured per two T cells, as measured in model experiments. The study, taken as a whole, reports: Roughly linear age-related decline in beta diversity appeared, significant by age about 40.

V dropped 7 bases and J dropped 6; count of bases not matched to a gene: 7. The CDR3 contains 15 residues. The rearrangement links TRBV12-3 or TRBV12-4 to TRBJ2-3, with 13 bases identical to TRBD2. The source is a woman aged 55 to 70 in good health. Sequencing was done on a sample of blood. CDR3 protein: CASNGLAGERDTQYF. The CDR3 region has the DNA TGTGCCAGCAATGGACTAGCGGGAGAAAGGGATACGCAGTATTTT.